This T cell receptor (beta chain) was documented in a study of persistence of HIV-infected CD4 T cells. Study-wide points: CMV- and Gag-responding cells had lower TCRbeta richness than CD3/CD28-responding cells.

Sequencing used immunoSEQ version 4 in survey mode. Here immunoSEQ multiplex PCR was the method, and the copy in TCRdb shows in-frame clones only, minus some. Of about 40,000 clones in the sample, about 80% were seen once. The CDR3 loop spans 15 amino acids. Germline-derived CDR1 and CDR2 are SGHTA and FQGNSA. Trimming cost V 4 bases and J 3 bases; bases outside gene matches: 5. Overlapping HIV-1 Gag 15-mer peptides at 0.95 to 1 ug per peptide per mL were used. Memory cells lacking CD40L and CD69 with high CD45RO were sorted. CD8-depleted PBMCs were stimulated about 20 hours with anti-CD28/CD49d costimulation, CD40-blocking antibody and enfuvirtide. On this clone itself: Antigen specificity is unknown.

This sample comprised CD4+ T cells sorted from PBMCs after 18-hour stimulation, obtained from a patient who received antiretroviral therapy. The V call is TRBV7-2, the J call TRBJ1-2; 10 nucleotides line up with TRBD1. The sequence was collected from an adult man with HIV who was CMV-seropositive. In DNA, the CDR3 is TGTGCCAGCAGCTCAGCGACAGGGGGCTACTATGGCTACACCTTC. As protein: CASSSATGGYYGYTF.